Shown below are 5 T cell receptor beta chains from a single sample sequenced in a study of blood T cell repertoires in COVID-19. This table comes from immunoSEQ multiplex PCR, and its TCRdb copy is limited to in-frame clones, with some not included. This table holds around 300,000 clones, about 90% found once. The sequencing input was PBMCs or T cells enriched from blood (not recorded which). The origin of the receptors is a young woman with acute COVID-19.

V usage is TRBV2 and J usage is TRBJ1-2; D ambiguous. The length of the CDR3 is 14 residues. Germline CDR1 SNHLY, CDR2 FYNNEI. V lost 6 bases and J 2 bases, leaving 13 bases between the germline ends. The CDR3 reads CASSVTPRNYGYTF. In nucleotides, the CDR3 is TGTGCCAGCAGCGTCACTCCGAGGAACTATGGCTACACCTTC.

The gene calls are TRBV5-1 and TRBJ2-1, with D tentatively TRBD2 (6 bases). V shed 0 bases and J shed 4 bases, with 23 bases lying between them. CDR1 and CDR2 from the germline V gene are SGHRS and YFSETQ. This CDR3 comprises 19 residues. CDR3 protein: CASSLAVRGRTLFYNEQFF. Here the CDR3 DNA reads TGCGCCAGCAGCTTGGCCGTTCGGGGGAGGACCCTCTTTTACAATGAGCAGTTCTTC.

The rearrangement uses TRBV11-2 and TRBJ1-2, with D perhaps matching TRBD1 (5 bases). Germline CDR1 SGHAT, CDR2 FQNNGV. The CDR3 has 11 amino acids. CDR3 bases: TGTGTCGGAGGGGAACAGTATGGCTACACCTTC. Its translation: CVGGEQYGYTF.

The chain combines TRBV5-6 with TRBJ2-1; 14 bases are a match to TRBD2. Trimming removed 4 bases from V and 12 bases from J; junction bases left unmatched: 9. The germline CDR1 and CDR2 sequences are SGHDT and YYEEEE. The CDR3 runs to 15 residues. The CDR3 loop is CASSPWTSGGIGQFF. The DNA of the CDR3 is TGTGCCAGCAGCCCCTGGACTAGCGGGGGGATTGGGCAGTTCTTC.

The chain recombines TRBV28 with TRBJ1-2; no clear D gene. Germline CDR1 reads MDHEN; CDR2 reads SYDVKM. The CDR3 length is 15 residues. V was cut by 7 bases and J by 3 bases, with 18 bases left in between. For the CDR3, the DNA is TGTGCCAGCACCCCTGGCACCGCTCCTTACTATGGCTACACCTTC. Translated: CASTPGTAPYYGYTF.